This record concerns one T cell receptor beta chain sequence. The table came from immunoSEQ multiplex PCR; TCRdb's copy has only in-frame clones and leaves some out. The sample shows some 160,000 clones, around four fifths of them seen only once. The sample comes from a study of blood T cell repertoires in COVID-19. Study as a whole: Sample material is recorded as cDNA or gDNA derived from T cells, B-cell-depleted T cells, or PBMCs.

The V and J ends lost 3 bases and 4 bases, in that order; junction bases with no gene match: 10. In germline, CDR1 is DFQATT, CDR2 SNEGSKA (reference sequence). This CDR3 is built from 15 residues. The sample consisted of peripheral blood. The sequence derives from a man in his 70s who had recovered from COVID-19. This chain joins TRBV20-1 and TRBJ2-7; 9 bases map to TRBD2. CDR3 sequence: CSASTSGRSYYEQYF. CDR3 in DNA: TGCAGTGCTAGTACGAGCGGGAGGTCTTATTACGAGCAGTACTTC.